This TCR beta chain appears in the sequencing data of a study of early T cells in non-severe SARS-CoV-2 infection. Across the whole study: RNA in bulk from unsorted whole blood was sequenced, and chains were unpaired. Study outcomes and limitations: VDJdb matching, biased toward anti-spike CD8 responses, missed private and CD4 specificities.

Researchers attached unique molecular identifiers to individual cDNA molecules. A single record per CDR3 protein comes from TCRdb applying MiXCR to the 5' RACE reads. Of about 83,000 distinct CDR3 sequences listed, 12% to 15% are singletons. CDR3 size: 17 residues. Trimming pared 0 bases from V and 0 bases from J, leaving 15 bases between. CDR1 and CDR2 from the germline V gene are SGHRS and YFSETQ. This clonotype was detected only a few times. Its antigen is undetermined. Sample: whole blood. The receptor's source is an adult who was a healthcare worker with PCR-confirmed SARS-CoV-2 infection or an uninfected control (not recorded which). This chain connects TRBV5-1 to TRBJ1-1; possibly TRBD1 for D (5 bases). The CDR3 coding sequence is TGCGCCAGCAGCTTGGGGAACCGGGGACGCTTGAACACTGAAGCTTTCTTT. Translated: CASSLGNRGRLNTEAFF.